The text below deals with one T cell receptor (beta chain). The sample comes from a study of blood T cell repertoires in COVID-19. Whole-study context: COVID-19 samples from acute and convalescent phases originated in the United States, Italy and Spain. Sources were T cells, B-cell-depleted T cells, or PBMCs; the material itself was cDNA or gDNA.

The CDR3 contains 16 residues. Looked up from germline, CDR1 is SEHNR and CDR2 is FQNEAQ (reference sequence). J gave up 3 bases and V 3 bases, and 5 bases lay outside the gene matches. In the source study's methods: Reference gene primer amplification gave estimated nucleated cell counts. The table came from immunoSEQ multiplex PCR; TCRdb's copy has only in-frame clones and leaves some out. V, J and clone size derive from that table, while D and trimming were established from the DNA sequence. The table records roughly 98,000 clones, around 92% of them present only once. This clonotype originated in a woman aged 60-75 years with active COVID-19. Specimen: peripheral blood. The chain carries TRBV7-9 and TRBJ2-3; the match to TRBD1 covers 11 bases. The CDR3 nucleotides are TGTGCCAGCAGCTTGGGACAGGGGGTGGAGACAGATACGCAGTATTTT. Its translation: CASSLGQGVETDTQYF.